This TCR beta chain was recorded in a study of blood T cell repertoires in COVID-19. Original processing methods: Estimation of nucleated cell counts relied on the amplification of reference gene primers. TCRdb's copy holds only in-frame clones and misses some; the assay was immunoSEQ multiplex PCR. The V and J calls and clone size come from that table; D and trimming were worked out from the DNA. This sample has roughly 200,000 clones, with around nine tenths found just once. V was cut by 0 bases and J by 4 bases, with 13 bases left in between. This CDR3 contains 15 residues. CDR1 is GTSNPN, CDR2 SVGIG, per germline (reference sequence).

This chain joins TRBV30 and TRBJ2-1, with a weak D call TRBD1 (6 bases). The TCR originated in a man between 18 and 35 years old with active or convalescent COVID-19. Material for sequencing was peripheral blood. CDR3 amino acids: CAWSVGAGMYNEQFF. The CDR3 DNA sequence: TGTGCCTGGAGTGTGGGGGCGGGTATGTACAATGAGCAGTTCTTC.